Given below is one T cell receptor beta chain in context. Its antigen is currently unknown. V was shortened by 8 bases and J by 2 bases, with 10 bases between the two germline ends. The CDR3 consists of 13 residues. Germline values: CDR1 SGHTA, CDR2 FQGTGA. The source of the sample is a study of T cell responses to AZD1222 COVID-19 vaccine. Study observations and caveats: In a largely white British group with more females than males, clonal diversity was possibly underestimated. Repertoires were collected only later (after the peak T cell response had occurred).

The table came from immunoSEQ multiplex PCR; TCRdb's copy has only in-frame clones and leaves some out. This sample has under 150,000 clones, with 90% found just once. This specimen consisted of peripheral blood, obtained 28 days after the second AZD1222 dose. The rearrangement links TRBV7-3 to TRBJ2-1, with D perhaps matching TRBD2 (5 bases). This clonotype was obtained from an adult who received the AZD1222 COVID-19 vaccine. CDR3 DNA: TGTGCCAGCTCACCGGGGACCTACAATGAGCAGTTCTTC. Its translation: CASSPGTYNEQFF.